Here is one T cell receptor beta chain with its context. Its antigen is still unknown. Healthy bone marrow donors made up the donor group. V was shortened by 2 bases and J by 7 bases, with 12 bases between the two germline ends. Germline V gives CDR1 LGHNA, CDR2 YSLEER. The CDR3 has 14 amino acids. The sample belongs to a study of cytomegalovirus exposure and HLA in healthy donors. Study-level results: Information on immune exposure was restricted to one variable (CMV serostatus).

The PCR contained 60 Vbeta and 13 Jbeta primers. Assay: immunoSEQ multiplex PCR; the TCRdb copy retains only in-frame clones and omits some. The sample gives around 150,000 clones, about four fifths of which show up once; under 6% is in the top ten. The sample was PBMCs. The sequence came from a man aged 30-40 years in good health and CMV-seronegative. This chain links TRBV4-3 with TRBJ2-1; unclear D gene. CDR3 protein: CASSQSSLRNEQFF. In nucleotides, the CDR3 is TGCGCCAGCAGCCAATCCTCTTTGAGGAATGAGCAGTTCTTC.